The present TCR beta chain was sequenced within a study of graft-versus-host responses after intestinal transplantation. Generated by immunoSEQ multiplex PCR, the TCRdb table keeps only in-frame clones and is missing some. The table has fewer than 25,000 clones, approximately 35% seen once; the top ten hold 2% to 2.5%. The germline gives CDR1 MNHEY, CDR2 SVGAGI. This CDR3 has 13 amino acids. V gave up 5 bases and J gave up 1 base, with 6 bases separating them. This clone was counted only a few times. The TCR sequence derives from a human patient who was an organ donor for intestinal transplantation. The gene calls are TRBV6-5 and TRBJ1-5; no definite D call. The sequencing here drew on alloreactive CD4+ T cells from a mixed lymphocyte reaction culture, taken before transplantation. This sample's subset: CFSE-low proliferating T cells sorted from roughly six-day pre-transplant mixed lymphocyte reaction (GvH or HvG direction). The CDR3 loop is CASSAGSNQPQHF. In DNA, the CDR3 is TGTGCCAGCAGTGCCGGAAGCAATCAGCCCCAGCATTTT.